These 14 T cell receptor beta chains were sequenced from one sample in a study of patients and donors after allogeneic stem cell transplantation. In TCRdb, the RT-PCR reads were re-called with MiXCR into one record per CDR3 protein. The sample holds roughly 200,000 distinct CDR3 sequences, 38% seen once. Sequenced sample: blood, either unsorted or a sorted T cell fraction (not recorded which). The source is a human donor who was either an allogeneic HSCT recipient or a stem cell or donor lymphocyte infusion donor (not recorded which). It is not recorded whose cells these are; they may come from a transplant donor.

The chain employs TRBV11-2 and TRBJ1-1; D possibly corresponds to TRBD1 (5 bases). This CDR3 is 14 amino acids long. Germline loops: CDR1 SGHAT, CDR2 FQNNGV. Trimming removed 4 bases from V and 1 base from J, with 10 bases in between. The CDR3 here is CASSWLGGNTEAFF. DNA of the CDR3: TGTGCCAGCAGCTGGCTTGGGGGGAACACTGAAGCTTTCTTT. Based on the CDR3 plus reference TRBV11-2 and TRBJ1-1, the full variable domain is EAGVAQSPRYKIIEKRQSVAFWCNPISGHATLYWYQQILGQGPKLLIQFQNNGVVDDSQLPKDRFSAERLKGVDSTLKIQPAKLEDSAVYLCASSWLGGNTEAFFGQGTRLTVV.

CDR3 DNA: TGCAGCGTCCTACCTTGGGCAGGGTCTGAAGCTTTCTTT. It specifies CSVLPWAGSEAFF. The V and J genes are TRBV29-1 and TRBJ1-1, with TRBD1 as a possible D gene (5 bases). From germline, CDR1 is SQVTM and CDR2 ANQGSEA. CDR3 length: 13 residues. V lost 6 bases and J 6 bases, leaving 17 bases between the germline ends. Variable domain in full (rest from reference TRBV29-1 and TRBJ1-1): SAVISQKPSRDICQRGTSLTIQCQVDSQVTMMFWYRQQPGQSLTLIATANQGSEATYESGFVIDKFPISRPNLTFSTLTVSNMSPEDSSIYLCSVLPWAGSEAFFGQGTRLTVV.

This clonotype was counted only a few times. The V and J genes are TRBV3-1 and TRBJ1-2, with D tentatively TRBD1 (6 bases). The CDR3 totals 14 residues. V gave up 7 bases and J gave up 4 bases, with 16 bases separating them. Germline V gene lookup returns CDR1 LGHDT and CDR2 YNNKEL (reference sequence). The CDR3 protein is CASTRRGGRYGYTF. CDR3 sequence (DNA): TGTGCCAGCACCAGACGTGGGGGCCGCTATGGCTACACCTTC.

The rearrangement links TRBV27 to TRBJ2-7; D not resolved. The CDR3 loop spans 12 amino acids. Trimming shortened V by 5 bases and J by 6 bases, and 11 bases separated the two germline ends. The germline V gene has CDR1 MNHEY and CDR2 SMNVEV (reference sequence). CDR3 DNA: TGTGCCAGCAGTCACCACTCGGGCGAGCAGTACTTC. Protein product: CASSHHSGEQYF.

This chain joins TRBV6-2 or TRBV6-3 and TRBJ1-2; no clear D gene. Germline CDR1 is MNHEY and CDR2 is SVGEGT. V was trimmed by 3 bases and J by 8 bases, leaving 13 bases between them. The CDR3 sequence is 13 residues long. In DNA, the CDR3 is TGTGCCAGCAGTTATTTTGGGGTCGGCGGCTACACCTTC. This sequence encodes CASSYFGVGGYTF.

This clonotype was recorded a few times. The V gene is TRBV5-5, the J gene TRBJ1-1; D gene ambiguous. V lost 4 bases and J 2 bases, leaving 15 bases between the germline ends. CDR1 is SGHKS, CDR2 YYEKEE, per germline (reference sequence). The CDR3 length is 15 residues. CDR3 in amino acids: CASSLGMPENTEAFF. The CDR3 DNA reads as TGTGCCAGCAGCCTGGGAATGCCAGAAAACACTGAAGCTTTCTTT. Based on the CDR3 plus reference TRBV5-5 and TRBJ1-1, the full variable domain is DAGVTQSPTHLIKTRGQQVTLRCSPISGHKSVSWYQQVLGQGPQFIFQYYEKEERGRGNFPDRFSARQFPNYSSELNVNALLLGDSALYLCASSLGMPENTEAFFGQGTRLTVV.

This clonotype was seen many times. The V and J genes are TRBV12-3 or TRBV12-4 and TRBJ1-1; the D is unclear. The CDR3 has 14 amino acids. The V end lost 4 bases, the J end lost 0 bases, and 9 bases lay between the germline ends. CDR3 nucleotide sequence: TGTGCCAGCAGTTCCACAGCGCTGAACACTGAAGCTTTCTTT. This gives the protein CASSSTALNTEAFF.

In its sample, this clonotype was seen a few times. CDR3 DNA: TGTGCCAGCAGCGCCACAGGGCAGAACACTGAAGCTTTCTTT. Protein sequence: CASSATGQNTEAFF. J is TRBJ1-1 and V is TRBV7-3; weak D call: TRBD1 (6 bases). Germline CDR1 is SGHTA and CDR2 is FQGTGA. V was cut by 5 bases and J by 1 base, with 11 bases left in between. This CDR3 has 14 amino acids.

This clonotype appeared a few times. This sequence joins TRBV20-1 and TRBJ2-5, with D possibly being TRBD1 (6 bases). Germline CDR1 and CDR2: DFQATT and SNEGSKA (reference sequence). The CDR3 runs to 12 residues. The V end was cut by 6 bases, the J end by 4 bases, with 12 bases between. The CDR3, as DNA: TGCAGTGCCTTATACAGGGCAGAGACCCAGTACTTC. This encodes CSALYRAETQYF.

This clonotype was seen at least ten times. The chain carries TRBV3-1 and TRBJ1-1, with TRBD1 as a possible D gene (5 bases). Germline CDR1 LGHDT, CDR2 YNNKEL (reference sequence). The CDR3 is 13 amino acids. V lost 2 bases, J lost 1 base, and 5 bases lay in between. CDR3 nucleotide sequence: TGTGCCAGCAGCCAACAGGGGAACACTGAAGCTTTCTTT. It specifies CASSQQGNTEAFF.

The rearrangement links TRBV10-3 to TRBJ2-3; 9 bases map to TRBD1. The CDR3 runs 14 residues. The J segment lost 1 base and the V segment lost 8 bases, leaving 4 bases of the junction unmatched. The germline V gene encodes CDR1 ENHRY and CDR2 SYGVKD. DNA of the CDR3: TGTGCCATCTCGGGGGACAGGGGCACAGATACGCAGTATTTT. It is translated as CAISGDRGTDTQYF.

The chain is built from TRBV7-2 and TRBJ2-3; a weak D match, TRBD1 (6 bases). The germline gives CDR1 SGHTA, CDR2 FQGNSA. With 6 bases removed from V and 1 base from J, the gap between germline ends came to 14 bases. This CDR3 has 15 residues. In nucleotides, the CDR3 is TGTGCCAGCAGTGTACAGGGTCCCGGCACAGATACGCAGTATTTT. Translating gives CASSVQGPGTDTQYF.

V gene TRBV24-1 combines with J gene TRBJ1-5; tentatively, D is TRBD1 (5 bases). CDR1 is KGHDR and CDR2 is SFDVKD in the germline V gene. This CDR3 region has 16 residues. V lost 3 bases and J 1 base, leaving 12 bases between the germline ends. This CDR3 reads CATSDGGVGSNQPQHF. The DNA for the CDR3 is TGTGCCACCAGTGATGGGGGGGTAGGCAGCAATCAGCCCCAGCATTTT.

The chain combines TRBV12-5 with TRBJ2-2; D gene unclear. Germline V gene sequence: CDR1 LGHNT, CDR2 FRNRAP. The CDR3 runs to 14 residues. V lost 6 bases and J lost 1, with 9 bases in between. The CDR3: CASGESRNTGELFF. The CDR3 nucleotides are TGTGCTAGTGGGGAATCTAGGAACACCGGGGAGCTGTTTTTT.